These 6 T cell receptor beta chains came from one sample sequenced in a study of OX40 agonist ivuxolimab in advanced cancers. Here immunoSEQ multiplex PCR was the method, and the copy in TCRdb shows in-frame clones only, minus some. The table shows over 65,000 clones, with around 93% occurring only once. The sequencing used CD4+ or CD8+ T cells sorted from blood, collected in a trial of the OX40 agonist ivuxolimab. These receptors originate from an adult with an advanced solid tumor such as melanoma, head and neck, liver or kidney cancer.

The V gene is TRBV27, the J gene TRBJ1-1; D ambiguous. Trimming took off 5 bases at V and 5 bases at J, with 9 bases between the two ends. The CDR3 runs 12 residues. Germline assignment: CDR1 MNHEY and CDR2 SMNVEV (reference sequence). DNA of the CDR3: TGTGCCAGCAGTACGGGGTTTACTGAAGCTTTCTTT. It yields the protein CASSTGFTEAFF.

The chain is built from TRBV25-1 and TRBJ1-3; a possible D gene is TRBD1 (5 bases). CDR1 MGHDK and CDR2 SYGVNS come from the germline V gene. This CDR3 region has 16 residues. V gave up 1 base and J gave up 1 base, with 11 bases separating them. The CDR3 coding sequence is TGTGCCAGCAGTGAATCGCGGGGGGGGTCTGGAAACACCATATATTTT. Translating gives CASSESRGGSGNTIYF.

This clone was observed a single time. The chain joins TRBV7-2 to TRBJ1-1, with unresolved D. The CDR3 runs to 12 residues. Germline assignment: CDR1 SGHTA and CDR2 FQGNSA. Trimming pared 3 bases from V and 8 bases from J, leaving 10 bases between. The chain's CDR3 is CASSLLTREAFF. Here the CDR3 DNA reads TGTGCCAGCAGCTTGCTGACAAGGGAAGCTTTCTTT.

In regard to this clone: One end of the junction fails to match germline, which may point to a read error. The chain combines TRBV7-7 with TRBJ2-1; 11 bases agree with TRBD2. The CDR3 runs 15 residues. Germline lookup yields CDR1 SSHAT and CDR2 FNYEAQ (reference sequence). CDR3 sequence reads: CASSVGTSGPNEQFF. DNA of the CDR3: TGTGCTAGCAGCGTTGGGACTAGCGGACCAAATGAGCAGTTCTTC.

The chain carries TRBV14 and TRBJ2-7, with 13 bases identical to TRBD2. The CDR3 length is 17 residues. Germline CDR1 and CDR2: SGHDN and FVKESK. The trim removed 4 bases at V and 5 bases at J, leaving 11 bases unmatched. CDR3 sequence: CASSRRTSGSRRDEQYF. CDR3 bases: TGTGCCAGCAGCCGTAGGACTAGCGGGAGCCGCAGGGACGAGCAGTACTTC.

The CDR3 here is CASSPTQTGISPLHF. CDR3 sequence (DNA): TGTGCCAGCAGTCCGACACAGACAGGGATATCACCCCTCCACTTT. The chain couples TRBV6-1 to TRBJ1-6; TRBD1 aligns across 7 bases. Germline values: CDR1 MNHNS, CDR2 SASEGT. The CDR3 is 15 amino acids. The V gene end was trimmed by 5 bases and the J gene end by 10 bases; junction bases not matched to a gene: 11.